This passage covers 13 T cell receptor beta chains from one sample sequenced in a study of a mutant IDH1 vaccine in newly diagnosed glioma. The method was immunoSEQ multiplex PCR; TCRdb's version includes in-frame clones alone and lacks a portion of them. Of just under 80,000 clones detected, about 91% appear once; the ten largest clones hold approximately 0.58%. No antigen has been assigned to these receptors. Time point specified: week 5, during vaccination. Doses comprised 300 ug of mutant IDH1 20-mer peptide each, plus topical imiquimod. This material consisted of PBMCs, taken from a glioma patient whose treatment included an IDH1 peptide vaccine. These receptors were collected from a woman between 45 and 60 years old with glioma.

This clone has a handful of counts. The V call is TRBV19, the J call TRBJ2-7; TRBD1 matches 9 bases. The CDR3 covers 14 residues. The V gene end was trimmed by 6 bases and the J gene end by 2 bases; junction bases not matched to a gene: 5. Germline lookup yields CDR1 LNHDA and CDR2 SQIVND (reference sequence). CDR3 region: CASSRDRVAYEQYF. CDR3 nucleotide sequence: TGTGCCAGTAGCAGGGACAGGGTCGCCTACGAGCAGTACTTC. Based on the CDR3 plus reference TRBV19 and TRBJ2-7, the full variable domain is DGGITQSPKYLFRKEGQNVTLSCEQNLNHDAMYWYRQDPGQGLRLIYYSQIVNDFQKGDIAEGYSVSREKKESFPLTVTSAQKNPTAFYLCASSRDRVAYEQYFGPGTRLTVT.

This clone has just one count. A junction end diverges from the germline sequence, so it may reflect a read error. The chain links TRBV7-9 to TRBJ2-5, with TRBD1 matching over 7 bases. From germline, CDR1 is SEHNR and CDR2 FQNEAQ (reference sequence). The CDR3 contains 14 residues. CDR3 nucleotides: TGTGCCAGCAGCCAAGGACAGGTCCAAGGGACCCAGTACTTC. It is translated as CASSQGQVQGTQYF. Supplemented by reference TRBV7-9 and TRBJ2-5, the full variable domain reads DTGVSQNPRHKITKRGQNVTFRCDPISEHNRLYWYRQTLGQGPEFLTYFQNEAQLEKSRLLSDRFSAERPKGSFSTLEIQRTEQGDSAMYLCASSQGQVQGTQYFGPGTRLLVL.

The V call is TRBV5-1, the J call TRBJ2-1; 9 bases are a match to TRBD2. Germline loops: CDR1 SGHRS, CDR2 YFSETQ. The CDR3 is 14 residues long. Trimming removed 6 bases from V and 9 bases from J; junction bases left unmatched: 10. In DNA, the CDR3 is TGCGCCAGCACCGACCGCGGGGGGGGTAGTGAGCAGTTCTTC. Its translation: CASTDRGGGSEQFF.

This clone has only a few counts. The same CDR3 is also encoded by other DNA sequences in this sample. The rearrangement joins TRBV5-1 to TRBJ1-3; no clear D gene. The CDR3 consists of 16 residues. V was clipped by 2 bases and J by 0 bases, with 12 bases between them. The germline CDR1 and CDR2 sequences are SGHRS and YFSETQ. The CDR3 loop is CASSLGGTSSGNTIYF. In DNA, the CDR3 is TGCGCCAGCAGCTTAGGAGGCACCAGCTCTGGAAACACCATATATTTT.

CDR3 sequence reads: CASSLAGTGDYEQYF. The CDR3 nucleotides are TGTGCCAGCAGCTTGGCGGGGACAGGGGATTACGAGCAGTACTTC. This rearrangement joins TRBV5-8 to TRBJ2-7; TRBD1 matches 10 bases. The ends lost 0 bases at V and 4 bases at J; junction bases unmatched: 4. This CDR3 has 15 residues. CDR1 and CDR2 (germline): SGHTS, YDEGEE.

The J gene is TRBJ2-3, the V gene TRBV11-2; D gene ambiguous. CDR3 length: 17 residues. CDR1 is SGHAT and CDR2 is FQNNGV in the germline V gene. V was shortened by 5 bases and J by 3 bases, with 21 bases between the two germline ends. CDR3 sequence: CASSILGVGGVTDTQYF. Here the CDR3 DNA reads TGTGCCAGCAGCATCCTTGGGGTGGGTGGGGTGACAGATACGCAGTATTTT.

The chain couples TRBV7-9 to TRBJ1-2; D unclear. The CDR3 contains 12 residues. Germline V gene sequence: CDR1 SEHNR, CDR2 FQNEAQ (reference sequence). V was cut by 5 bases and J by 6 bases, with 10 bases left in between. The CDR3 sequence is CASSREQDGYTF. CDR3 coding DNA: TGTGCCAGCAGCCGAGAGCAGGATGGCTACACCTTC.

V gene TRBV28 combines with J gene TRBJ1-5, with D perhaps TRBD1 (5 bases). V lost 4 bases, J lost 6 bases, and 7 bases lay in between. Germline V lookup: CDR1 MDHEN, CDR2 SYDVKM. The CDR3 totals 12 residues. The CDR3 nucleotides read TGTGCCAGCAGTTGGGGGATTCAGCCCCAGCATTTT. Translation gives CASSWGIQPQHF.

This clone occurred a few times. The chain couples TRBV6-1 to TRBJ1-1; D might be TRBD1 (6 bases). The ends were cut back, 7 bases at V and 10 bases at J, with 10 bases in the middle. Germline CDR1 is MNHNS and CDR2 is SASEGT. There are 10 residues in the CDR3. The DNA of the CDR3 is TGTGCCAGCACCGAAGGGGGAGCTTTCTTT. Encoded protein: CASTEGGAFF.

This chain uses TRBV25-1 with TRBJ1-1, with D unclear. V was clipped by 1 base and J by 5 bases, with 2 bases between them. CDR1 and CDR2 from the germline V gene are MGHDK and SYGVNS. The CDR3 consists of 11 residues. CDR3 region: CASSEWTEAFF. CDR3 DNA sequence: TGTGCCAGCAGTGAATGGACTGAAGCTTTCTTT.

The chain carries TRBV10-1 and TRBJ1-2; D uncertain. V lost 4 bases, J lost 1 base, and 7 bases lay in between. The germline V gene has CDR1 WNHNN and CDR2 SYGVQD (reference sequence). This CDR3 is 13 amino acids long. The CDR3 region has the DNA TGCGCCAGCAGTGTGGGAGTTAACTATGGCTACACCTTC. Translation gives CASSVGVNYGYTF.

This sequence joins TRBV29-1 and TRBJ2-2; the D gene is possibly TRBD1 (6 bases). V lost 2 bases to trimming and J lost 6 bases, with 10 bases between them. The V gene's germline CDR1 is SQVTM and CDR2 ANQGSEA. The CDR3 is made up of 13 amino acids. CDR3 coding DNA: TGCAGCGTTGAAAGACAGGAGCCCGGGGAGCTGTTTTTT. Translating gives CSVERQEPGELFF.

The V and J genes are TRBV27 and TRBJ2-5; 7 bases line up with TRBD1. The J call may be in error: the DNA end matches TRBJ2-7 better. CDR1 and CDR2 from the germline V gene are MNHEY and SMNVEV (reference sequence). The CDR3 runs to 14 residues. CDR3 region: CASSTRDSPYEQYF. The CDR3 DNA is TGTGCCAGCAGTACCCGGGACAGTCCCTACGAGCAGTACTTC.